This TCR beta chain was profiled in a study of graft-versus-host responses after intestinal transplantation. On this clone itself: Its antigen is currently unknown.

The CDR3 has 14 residues. CDR1 and CDR2 (germline): SGHVS, FQNEAQ. V was cut by 5 bases and J by 8 bases, with 18 bases left in between. Assay used: immunoSEQ multiplex PCR; TCRdb lists only in-frame clones, some missing. Of about 71,000 clones in the sample, roughly 91% were seen once. This receptor was obtained from a human donor who received an intestinal transplant. Sequencing used unstimulated CD8+ T cells sorted from spleen or lymph node cells, obtained before intestinal transplant. This chain connects TRBV7-8 to TRBJ1-2, with TRBD1 as a possible D gene (6 bases). For the CDR3, the DNA is TGTGCCAGCAGCCTGGCGTCAACAGGGCTAGGCTACACCTTC. This encodes CASSLASTGLGYTF.